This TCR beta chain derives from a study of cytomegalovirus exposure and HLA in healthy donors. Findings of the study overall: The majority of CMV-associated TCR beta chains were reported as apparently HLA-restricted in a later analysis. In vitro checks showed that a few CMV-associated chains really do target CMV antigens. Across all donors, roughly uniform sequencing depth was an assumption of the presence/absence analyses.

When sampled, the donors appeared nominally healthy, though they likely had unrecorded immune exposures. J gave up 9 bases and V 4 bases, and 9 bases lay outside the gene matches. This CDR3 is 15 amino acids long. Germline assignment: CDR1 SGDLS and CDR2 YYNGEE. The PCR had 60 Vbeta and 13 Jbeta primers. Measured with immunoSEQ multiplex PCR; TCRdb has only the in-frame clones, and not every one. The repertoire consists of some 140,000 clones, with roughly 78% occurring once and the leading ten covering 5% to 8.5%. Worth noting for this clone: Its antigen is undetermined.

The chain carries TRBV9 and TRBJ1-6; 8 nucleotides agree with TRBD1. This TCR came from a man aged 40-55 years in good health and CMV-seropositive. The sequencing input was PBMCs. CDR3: CASSPETGASSPLHF. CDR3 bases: TGTGCCAGCAGCCCGGAGACAGGGGCCTCTTCACCCCTCCACTTT.